This TCR beta chain was recorded in a study of regulatory T cells in long-lasting Graves disease. Time point denoted: newly diagnosed GD, antithyroid drugs for less than 3 months. Scientists built the TCR library using RNA that was extracted from PBMCs. CDR3 length equals 18 residues. CDR1 is MDHEN and CDR2 is SYDVKM in the germline V gene. Combining iRepertoire HTBI primers with Arm-PCR of CDR3 regions, the authors built TCR beta libraries. One entry per CDR3 protein, called by TCRdb with MiXCR from the multiplex PCR reads. Of around 480,000 distinct CDR3 sequences in the sample, around 15% were seen once. This clonotype showed up many times. Germline and junction disagree at one end, which may indicate a read error. These data are also associated with another study on T cells in Graves' hyperthyroidism and ophthalmopathy.

The receptor was derived from a man in his forties with Graves disease. This sample comprised peripheral blood mononuclear cells (PBMCs), obtained at new diagnosis, from a patient treated with antithyroid drugs. The chain has TRBV28 and TRBJ2-1, with 14 positions matching TRBD2. As DNA, the CDR3 is TGTGCCAGCAGTTCCGGGACTAGCGGGAGAGTGTCCTACAATGAGCGGTTCTTC. Translation: CASSSGTSGRVSYNERFF.